This is a list of T cell receptor beta chains from one sample in a study of blood T cell repertoires in COVID-19. The repertoire was sequenced with immunoSEQ multiplex PCR; TCRdb's copy has only in-frame clones and lacks some. The sample has over 70,000 clones, 80% seen once. Sequencing used peripheral blood. The receptors shown here come from a woman of 80 years or more with acute or convalescent COVID-19. CDR3s include the opening cysteine and the closing phenylalanine or tryptophan. Fields, in order: V gene, J gene, CDR3 protein.

v_gene: TRBV2; j_gene: TRBJ2-5; CDR3aa: CASSEMREETQYF
v_gene: TRBV6-5; j_gene: TRBJ2-7; CDR3aa: CASGEGGTRSYEQYF
v_gene: TRBV12-3/TRBV12-4; j_gene: TRBJ1-1; CDR3aa: CASSMSTEAFF
v_gene: TRBV19; j_gene: TRBJ2-2; CDR3aa: CASSTYYSGRKSGELFF
v_gene: TRBV5-5; j_gene: TRBJ2-3; CDR3aa: CASSLRSSGGLSTDTQYF
v_gene: TRBV23-1; j_gene: TRBJ2-2; CDR3aa: CASTPDGLAGSTGELFF
v_gene: TRBV2; j_gene: TRBJ2-7; CDR3aa: CASSRDRVYEQYF
v_gene: TRBV30; j_gene: TRBJ2-3; CDR3aa: CAWSAGWGTDTQYF
v_gene: TRBV19; j_gene: TRBJ1-4; CDR3aa: CASSIWDTGLGEKLFF
v_gene: TRBV29-1; j_gene: TRBJ2-7; CDR3aa: CSVVGVLINEQYF
v_gene: TRBV2; j_gene: TRBJ2-3; CDR3aa: CASSDQGRTDTQYF
v_gene: TRBV24-1; j_gene: TRBJ1-2; CDR3aa: CATSPDSISFGYTF
v_gene: TRBV3-1/TRBV3-2; j_gene: TRBJ2-3; CDR3aa: CASSHQGLALTDTQYF
v_gene: TRBV5-4; j_gene: TRBJ2-2; CDR3aa: CASSSRDSANTGELFF
v_gene: TRBV5-8; j_gene: TRBJ1-5; CDR3aa: CASSLTYGSYNQPQHF
v_gene: TRBV3-1/TRBV3-2; j_gene: TRBJ1-6; CDR3aa: CASSPKLTGGNSPLHF
v_gene: TRBV4-2; j_gene: TRBJ2-1; CDR3aa: CASSQSSDSYSYNEQFF
v_gene: TRBV5-4; j_gene: TRBJ2-7; CDR3aa: CASSRKRESSYEQYF
v_gene: TRBV2; j_gene: TRBJ1-2; CDR3aa: CASYDRQGYTF
v_gene: TRBV5-1; j_gene: TRBJ2-7; CDR3aa: CASSLGLAGTYEQYF
v_gene: TRBV7-2; j_gene: TRBJ2-3; CDR3aa: CASSSWDRGFDTQYF
v_gene: TRBV5-1; j_gene: TRBJ1-4; CDR3aa: CASSLGSTATNEKLFF
v_gene: TRBV7-9; j_gene: TRBJ1-1; CDR3aa: CASSLRGAEAFF
v_gene: TRBV20-1; j_gene: TRBJ2-4; CDR3aa: CSAGGTAAKNIQYF
v_gene: TRBV7-2; j_gene: TRBJ2-3; CDR3aa: CASSLGGQGSTDTQYF
v_gene: TRBV3-1/TRBV3-2; j_gene: TRBJ1-5; CDR3aa: CASSQVWGQGVFF
v_gene: TRBV5-6; j_gene: TRBJ2-1; CDR3aa: CASGTGANEQFF
v_gene: TRBV19; j_gene: TRBJ1-5; CDR3aa: CASSGTGLSNQPQHF
v_gene: TRBV18; j_gene: TRBJ1-5; CDR3aa: CASSPASPNQPQHF
v_gene: TRBV6-5; j_gene: TRBJ2-7; CDR3aa: CASSHGQAPYEQYF
v_gene: TRBV3-1/TRBV3-2; j_gene: TRBJ1-2; CDR3aa: CASTGAQNYGYTF
v_gene: TRBV6-1; j_gene: TRBJ2-5; CDR3aa: CASSEARGQGATQYF
v_gene: TRBV12-3/TRBV12-4; j_gene: TRBJ1-1; CDR3aa: CASREMNTEAFF
v_gene: TRBV7-2; j_gene: TRBJ2-1; CDR3aa: CASSLARFGLADEQFF
v_gene: TRBV5-1; j_gene: TRBJ2-1; CDR3aa: CASSSGGTAVYNEQFF
v_gene: TRBV13; j_gene: TRBJ2-1; CDR3aa: CASSSSGRGLYEQFF
v_gene: TRBV19; j_gene: TRBJ2-7; CDR3aa: CASSILANYEQYF
v_gene: TRBV2; j_gene: TRBJ1-1; CDR3aa: CASSEWGRELPAFF
v_gene: TRBV18; j_gene: TRBJ1-4; CDR3aa: CASSPRWGQREKLFF
v_gene: TRBV27; j_gene: TRBJ2-7; CDR3aa: CASSLKSPIGTGTTYEQYF
v_gene: TRBV4-1; j_gene: TRBJ2-2; CDR3aa: CASSQDQGRELFF
v_gene: TRBV5-4; j_gene: TRBJ2-2; CDR3aa: CASSKTSGRGTGELFF
v_gene: TRBV3-1/TRBV3-2; j_gene: TRBJ2-5; CDR3aa: CASSLRQGGKETQYF
v_gene: TRBV7-9; j_gene: TRBJ1-5; CDR3aa: CASSFQGGGNQPQHF
v_gene: TRBV7-8; j_gene: TRBJ1-1; CDR3aa: CASSLTGADTEAFF
v_gene: TRBV14; j_gene: TRBJ2-2; CDR3aa: CASSLERVAGELFF
v_gene: TRBV7-2; j_gene: TRBJ1-6; CDR3aa: CASSLVPGTAPNSPLHF
v_gene: TRBV15; j_gene: TRBJ2-5; CDR3aa: CATSSDRVRGVETQYF
v_gene: TRBV6-5; j_gene: TRBJ1-4; CDR3aa: CASQRTGRWEKLFF
v_gene: TRBV19; j_gene: TRBJ1-2; CDR3aa: CASSIVFGYGYTF
v_gene: TRBV7-2; j_gene: TRBJ2-7; CDR3aa: CASSLTRITYEQYF